This T cell receptor (beta chain) was recovered during a study of blood T cell repertoires in COVID-19. Turning to the study itself: From the United States, Italy and Spain came samples of acute and convalescent COVID-19. Nucleic acid was either cDNA or gDNA, and it came from T cells, B-cell-depleted T cells, or PBMCs.

In the original processing: Reference gene primer amplification gave nucleated cell count estimates. The table came from immunoSEQ multiplex PCR; TCRdb's copy has only in-frame clones and leaves some out. V, J and clone size are those of that table, while D and trimming were read from the DNA. The sample shows 80,000 to 100,000 clones, around 83% of them seen only once. Germline trimming cut 8 bases from V and 0 bases from J; bases unmatched to any gene: 2. CDR1 is WSHSY and CDR2 is SAAADI in the germline V gene. CDR3 length: 14 residues. This TCR came from a woman in her sixties or seventies in a cohort sampled during active or convalescent COVID-19. The chain couples TRBV10-2 to TRBJ2-3, with 10 bases fitting TRBD1. The specimen sequenced was peripheral blood. For the CDR3, the DNA is TGCGCCAGCCGGGACAGGGGCAGCACAGATACGCAGTATTTT. Its protein product is CASRDRGSTDTQYF.